Listed here are 20 T cell receptor beta chains from one sample, sequenced in a study of blood T cell repertoires in COVID-19. Libraries were prepared by immunoSEQ multiplex PCR; TCRdb keeps only in-frame clonotypes and omits some of them. Altogether hundreds of thousands of clones are present, over 75% being singletons, with the ten largest covering around 1%. Source material: PBMCs or T cells enriched from blood (not recorded which). The receptors here all came from a woman younger than 45 who had recovered from COVID-19.

The rearrangement joins TRBV7-2 to TRBJ1-3; 7 positions match TRBD1. V dropped 5 bases and J dropped 0; count of bases not matched to a gene: 4. CDR3 size: 15 residues. Germline V gives CDR1 SGHTA, CDR2 FQGNSA. CDR3 in DNA: TGTGCCAGCAGCGCCCGACAGGGCTCTGGAAACACCATATATTTT. Translation gives CASSARQGSGNTIYF.

The chain links TRBV7-6 to TRBJ1-4; the D is unclear. V lost 2 bases, J lost 5 bases, and 9 bases lay in between. The CDR3 covers 14 residues. Germline V gene lookup returns CDR1 SGHVS and CDR2 FNYEAQ. The CDR3 sequence: CASSLNEPNEKLFF. The CDR3 nucleotides read TGTGCCAGCAGCTTAAATGAGCCGAATGAAAAACTGTTTTTT.

The chain uses TRBV7-9 and TRBJ1-2, with D hard to call. V lost 5 bases and J lost 4, with 17 bases in between. The germline V gene has CDR1 SEHNR and CDR2 FQNEAQ (reference sequence). This CDR3 spans 15 amino acids. The CDR3 spells CASSPGGGRLYGYTF. The CDR3 nucleotides are TGTGCCAGCAGCCCCGGCGGCGGCCGCCTCTATGGCTACACCTTC.

The J gene is TRBJ2-5, the V gene TRBV5-6, with 14 nucleotides matching TRBD2. Germline values: CDR1 SGHDT, CDR2 YYEEEE. V gave up 5 bases and J gave up 1 base; unmatched junction bases: 10. CDR3 length equals 18 residues. Here the CDR3 reads CASSFGLAGGLLQETQYF. The CDR3 DNA sequence: TGTGCCAGCAGTTTCGGACTAGCGGGGGGCCTTCTCCAAGAGACCCAGTACTTC.

This clone was counted once. The V gene is TRBV9, the J gene TRBJ1-1; 8 bases align to TRBD1. The CDR3 has 14 residues. CDR1 is SGDLS and CDR2 is YYNGEE in the germline V gene. The junction had 14 bases not matched to a gene; V was cut back by 6 bases and J by 10 bases. This CDR3 is CASTRDYRGEGAFF. CDR3 coding DNA: TGTGCCAGCACACGAGACTACAGGGGGGAGGGAGCTTTCTTT.

The rearrangement uses TRBV4-1 and TRBJ1-4, with TRBD1 matching 9 bases. The CDR3 runs to 14 residues. The V and J ends lost 6 bases and 8 bases, in that order; junction bases with no gene match: 7. Germline V gene data show CDR1 as MGHRA and CDR2 as YSYEKL. CDR3 DNA sequence: TGCGCCAGCAGAGAACAGGGGGCAGGGGAAAAACTGTTTTTT. As protein: CASREQGAGEKLFF.

The chain employs TRBV27 and TRBJ2-7, with 7 bases matching TRBD1. The CDR3 extends over 16 amino acids. Germline CDR1 and CDR2: MNHEY and SMNVEV (reference sequence). The trim removed 5 bases at V and 6 bases at J, leaving 16 bases unmatched. CDR3 residues: CASSPSSGQLVGEQYF. In DNA, the CDR3 is TGTGCCAGCAGTCCCTCCTCGGGACAGTTAGTAGGCGAGCAGTACTTC.

The V call is TRBV30, the J call TRBJ1-3; no clear D. CDR3 length: 16 residues. V was pared by 0 bases and J by 1 base, with 13 bases between. Germline V lookup: CDR1 GTSNPN, CDR2 SVGIG (reference sequence). Here the CDR3 reads CAWSVRGGISGNTIYF. Here the CDR3 DNA reads TGTGCCTGGAGTGTTCGGGGAGGGATTTCTGGAAACACCATATATTTT.

J is TRBJ2-1 and V is TRBV19; 9 bases are a match to TRBD1. The CDR3 consists of 14 residues. V gave up 7 bases and J gave up 7 bases; unmatched junction bases: 8. Germline lookup yields CDR1 LNHDA and CDR2 SQIVND (reference sequence). CDR3 nucleotides: TGTGCCAGTAATAAACAGGGGGCCCCGAATGAGCAGTTCTTC. Its protein is CASNKQGAPNEQFF.

The rearrangement joins TRBV3-1 (or the pseudogene TRBV3-2) to TRBJ2-5, with a tentative D call TRBD2 (6 bases). The length of the CDR3 is 15 residues. Germline V lookup: CDR1 LGHDT, CDR2 YNNKEL (reference sequence). Trimming left V 2 bases short and J 7 bases short, with 17 bases between. CDR3 nucleotide sequence: TGTGCCAGCAGCCAATTGGCGGGGAGCCGGGGGACCCAGTACTTC. Translation: CASSQLAGSRGTQYF.

Many counts were recorded for this clone. The rearrangement joins TRBV19 to TRBJ2-3; D is unresolved. The CDR3 sequence is 11 residues long. Germline CDR1 and CDR2: LNHDA and SQIVND (reference sequence). Trimming left V 3 bases short and J 5 bases short, with 3 bases between. The CDR3 DNA follows: TGTGCCAGTAGTATCGGAGATACGCAGTATTTT. Amino acid sequence: CASSIGDTQYF.

The chain carries TRBV10-3 and TRBJ2-6; possible D gene TRBD2, 5 bases. The CDR3 totals 16 residues. Trimming removed 6 bases at V and 0 bases at J, with 12 bases between. Looked up from germline, CDR1 is ENHRY and CDR2 is SYGVKD. Written as DNA, the CDR3 is TGTGCCATCAGCCCAGAGGGCACCTCTGGGGCCAACGTCCTGACTTTC. Translating gives CAISPEGTSGANVLTF.

The chain's CDR3 is CASSLAGGQPQHF. Here the CDR3 DNA reads TGTGCCAGCAGCTTAGCAGGGGGCCAGCCCCAGCATTTT. This chain uses TRBV7-2 with TRBJ1-5, with 7 bases matching TRBD1. J lost 7 bases, V lost 0 bases, and 0 bases had no gene match. Germline-derived CDR1 and CDR2 are SGHTA and FQGNSA. This CDR3 is built from 13 residues.

The chain recombines TRBV5-1 with TRBJ2-1; TRBD1 aligns across 7 bases. The CDR3 extends over 13 amino acids. Germline assignment: CDR1 SGHRS and CDR2 YFSETQ. The ends lost 4 bases at V and 8 bases at J; junction bases unmatched: 6. The CDR3 DNA sequence: TGCGCCAGCAGCCCTATTGACAGGGATGAGCAGTTCTTC. Its protein is CASSPIDRDEQFF.

The chain couples TRBV6-5 to TRBJ2-1; 9 bases fit TRBD1. Germline V gene lookup returns CDR1 MNHEY and CDR2 SVGAGI. The CDR3 runs to 15 residues. The junction had 6 bases not matched to a gene; V was cut back by 4 bases and J by 5 bases. The CDR3 spells CASSLRQGGHNEQFF. The CDR3 DNA sequence: TGTGCCAGCAGTTTAAGACAGGGGGGCCACAATGAGCAGTTCTTC.

The genes are TRBV9 and TRBJ1-2, with 10 positions matching TRBD1. This CDR3 spans 19 amino acids. Germline trimming cut 4 bases from V and 5 bases from J; bases unmatched to any gene: 20. Per the germline V gene, CDR1 is SGDLS and CDR2 is YYNGEE. CDR3 nucleotide sequence: TGTGCCAGCAGCACAAGACAGGGGGCCAATTCGCTACTTTTTTATGGCTACACCTTC. Amino acids: CASSTRQGANSLLFYGYTF. The variable domain in full, completed from reference TRBV9 and TRBJ1-2, reads DSGVTQTPKHLITATGQRVTLRCSPRSGDLSVYWYQQSLDQGLQFLIQYYNGEERAKGNILERFSAQQFPDLHSELNLSSLELGDSALYFCASSTRQGANSLLFYGYTFGSGTRLTVV.

The CDR3 reads CASSLLGQTSGHTDTQYF. In nucleotides, the CDR3 is TGTGCCAGCAGTTTGTTGGGTCAGACTAGCGGGCACACAGATACGCAGTATTTT. The chain combines TRBV27 with TRBJ2-3; 10 bases are shared with TRBD2. V dropped 3 bases and J dropped 2; count of bases not matched to a gene: 11. The CDR3 is 18 amino acids. CDR1 is MNHEY and CDR2 is SMNVEV in the germline V gene (reference sequence).

This chain links TRBV6-5 with TRBJ2-1; 8 positions agree with TRBD2. J gave up 2 bases and V 0 bases, and 3 bases lay outside the gene matches. Germline V gene sequence: CDR1 MNHEY, CDR2 SVGAGI. CDR3 length: 16 residues. This CDR3 reads CASSYSATSAYNEQFF. CDR3 DNA: TGTGCCAGCAGTTACTCTGCGACTAGCGCCTACAATGAGCAGTTCTTC.

This chain connects TRBV28 to TRBJ1-1, with TRBD1 identical over 9 bases. The CDR3 length is 16 residues. V dropped 6 bases and J dropped 3; count of bases not matched to a gene: 11. The germline V gene encodes CDR1 MDHEN and CDR2 SYDVKM. The CDR3 protein is CASRPRPGQGYTEAFF. CDR3 DNA: TGTGCCAGCAGGCCTCGTCCGGGACAGGGATACACTGAAGCTTTCTTT. The complete variable domain, with remaining parts taken from reference TRBV28 and TRBJ1-1, reads DVKVTQSSRYLVKRTGEKVFLECVQDMDHENMFWYRQDPGLGLRLIYFSYDVKMKEKGDIPEGYSVSREKKERFSLILESASTNQTSMYLCASRPRPGQGYTEAFFGQGTRLTVV.

This chain links TRBV5-5 with TRBJ2-7; 9 bases line up with TRBD1. In germline, CDR1 is SGHKS, CDR2 YYEKEE (reference sequence). This CDR3 comprises 15 residues. V lost 0 bases to trimming and J lost 4 bases; unmatched junction nucleotides: 5. The CDR3 protein is CASSLGGTGFYEQYF. As DNA, the CDR3 is TGTGCCAGCAGCTTGGGGGGGACAGGGTTTTACGAGCAGTACTTC.